This is a list of T cell receptor beta chains from one sample in a study of pediatric ulcerative colitis. Profiled with immunoSEQ multiplex PCR; TCRdb holds only in-frame clones, not every one. The sample yields approximately 18,000 clones, roughly 80% seen once. The sample taken for sequencing was gut tissue. The origin of the receptors is a boy between 10 and 17 years old with moderate ulcerative colitis. The CDR3 runs from the conserved cysteine through the conserved F or W. Each record gives: CDR3 DNA, CDR3 protein, V gene, clone size, J gene, D gene. D genes are given only for firm matches. Clone size is shown for a subset of rows, as once, few, many or a class of expanded clone.

TGTGCCAGCAGCTCAGGTGAGGCTGAAGCTTTCTTT,CASSSGEAEAFF,TRBV7-9,NA,TRBJ1-1,NA
TGTGCCAGCAGCTTAGACAGCCTAAGGACCGGGGAGCTGTTTTTT,CASSLDSLRTGELFF,TRBV7-9,few,TRBJ2-2,NA
TGTGCCAGTAGTCTAATATTGGCAGGGGGACGGGGCTACGAGCAGTACTTC,CASSLILAGGRGYEQYF,TRBV19,NA,TRBJ2-7,TRBD1
TGTGCCAGCAGCGACCGGGACATTAACTATGGCTACACCTTC,CASSDRDINYGYTF,TRBV14,few,TRBJ1-2,NA
TGCGCCAGCAGCCAAGGGACGGGAGGGAGCTCCTACGAGCAGTACTTC,CASSQGTGGSSYEQYF,TRBV4-1,NA,TRBJ2-7,TRBD2
TGTGCCTGGAGTGAAGGACAGGTCACTGAAGCTTTCTTT,CAWSEGQVTEAFF,TRBV30,few,TRBJ1-1,TRBD1
TGTGCCAGCAGTTTCATCGGGGGGACTAGCAATCAGCCCCAGCATTTT,CASSFIGGTSNQPQHF,TRBV27,NA,TRBJ1-5,NA
TGTGCCAGCAGCTTAGCACCCCAGGGGGGCGGACAGCCCCAGCATTTT,CASSLAPQGGGQPQHF,TRBV7-2,few,TRBJ1-5,TRBD1
TGTGCCAGCAGCCCAAGACTGGGGGGGGCGGAGGCTTTCTTT,CASSPRLGGAEAFF,TRBV9,NA,TRBJ1-1,NA
TGTGCCAGCAGTTACGCGGGACTCAAGAACACTGAAGCTTTCTTT,CASSYAGLKNTEAFF,TRBV6-5,NA,TRBJ1-1,NA
TGTGCCAGCAGTCCTAAAAGCGGGGGCCTCTTATATGAGCAGTTCTTC,CASSPKSGGLLYEQFF,TRBV11-3,medium-sized,TRBJ2-1,TRBD2
TGTGCCATCCGCGACCGGGACAGGGGATCGAACACTGAAGCTTTCTTT,CAIRDRDRGSNTEAFF,TRBV10-3,NA,TRBJ1-1,TRBD1
TGTGCCAGCAGTCAGGGGGCCGGGACTAGCGGGAGATGGGATACGCAGTATTTT,CASSQGAGTSGRWDTQYF,TRBV7-2,NA,TRBJ2-3,TRBD2
TGTGCCACCCAACTACACGCCGGTTATGAGCAGTTCTTC,CATQLHAGYEQFF,TRBV27,NA,TRBJ2-1,NA
TGTGCCAGCAGCGCTAGCATCTCAGATACGCAGTATTTT,CASSASISDTQYF,TRBV7-3,NA,TRBJ2-3,NA
TGTGCCAGCAGCGTAAATAGCGGGAGTTCATATGAGCAGTTCTTC,CASSVNSGSSYEQFF,TRBV7-8,NA,TRBJ2-1,TRBD2